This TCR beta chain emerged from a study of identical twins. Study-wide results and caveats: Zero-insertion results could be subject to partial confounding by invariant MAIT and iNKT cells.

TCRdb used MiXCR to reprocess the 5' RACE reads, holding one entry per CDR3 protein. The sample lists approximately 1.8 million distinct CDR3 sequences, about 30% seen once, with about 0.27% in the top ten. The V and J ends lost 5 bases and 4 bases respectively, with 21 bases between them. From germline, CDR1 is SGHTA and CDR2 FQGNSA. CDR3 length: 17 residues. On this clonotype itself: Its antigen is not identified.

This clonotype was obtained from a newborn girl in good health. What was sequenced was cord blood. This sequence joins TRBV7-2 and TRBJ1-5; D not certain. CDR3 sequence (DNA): TGTGCCAGCAGCAAGGATCGGTCAGACATGGGGAATCAGCCCCAGCATTTT. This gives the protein CASSKDRSDMGNQPQHF.